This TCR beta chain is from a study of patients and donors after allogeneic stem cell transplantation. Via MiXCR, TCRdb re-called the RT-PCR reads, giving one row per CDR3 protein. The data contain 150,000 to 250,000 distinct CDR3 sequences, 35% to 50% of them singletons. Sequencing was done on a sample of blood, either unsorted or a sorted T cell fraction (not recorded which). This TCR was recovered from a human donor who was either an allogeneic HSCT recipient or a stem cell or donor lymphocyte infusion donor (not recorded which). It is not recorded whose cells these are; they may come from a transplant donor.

CDR3 loop: CASSQDDPAGEQFF. For the CDR3, the DNA is TGTGCCAGCAGCCAGGATGACCCGGCGGGGGAGCAGTTCTTC. The chain carries TRBV4-2 and TRBJ2-1; weak D call: TRBD2 (6 bases). CDR3 length equals 14 residues. Germline CDR1 reads LGHNA; CDR2 reads YNFKEQ. Trimming stripped 3 bases from V and 10 bases from J, with 16 bases between.